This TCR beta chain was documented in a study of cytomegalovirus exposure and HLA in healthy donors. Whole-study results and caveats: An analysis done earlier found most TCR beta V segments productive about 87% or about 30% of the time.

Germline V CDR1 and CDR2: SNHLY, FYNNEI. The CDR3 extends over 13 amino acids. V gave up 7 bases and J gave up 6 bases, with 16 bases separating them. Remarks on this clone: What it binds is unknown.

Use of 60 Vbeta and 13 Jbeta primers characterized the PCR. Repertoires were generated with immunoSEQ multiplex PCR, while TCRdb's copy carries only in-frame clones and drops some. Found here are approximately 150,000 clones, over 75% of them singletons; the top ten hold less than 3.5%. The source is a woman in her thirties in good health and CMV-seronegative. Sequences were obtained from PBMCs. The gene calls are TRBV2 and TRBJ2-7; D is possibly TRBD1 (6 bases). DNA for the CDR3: TGTGCCAGCACCGGGACAAGAACCCCCGAGCAGTACTTC. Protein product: CASTGTRTPEQYF.